The 11 T cell receptor beta chains below come from one sample, sequenced in a study of blood T cell repertoires in COVID-19. Profiling relied on immunoSEQ multiplex PCR, and the TCRdb table lists in-frame clones only, not all of them. The data hold more than 35,000 clones, with roughly 80% observed a single time. The sample was peripheral blood. The receptors originated from a man in his 70s with acute or convalescent COVID-19.

The V call is TRBV3-1 (or the pseudogene TRBV3-2), the J call TRBJ1-5; the D gene is possibly TRBD1 (5 bases). The V and J ends lost 4 bases and 2 bases respectively, with 15 bases between them. The CDR3 runs 16 residues. Germline V CDR1 and CDR2: LGHDT, YNNKEL (reference sequence). The CDR3 is CASSPRDSGGNQPQHF. The CDR3 DNA reads TGTGCCAGCAGCCCCCGGGACTCAGGAGGCAATCAGCCCCAGCATTTT.

The chain joins TRBV6-5 to TRBJ1-1; D might be TRBD1 (5 bases). The germline V and J ends were trimmed by 1 base and 6 bases, with 12 bases remaining between them. This CDR3 has 14 residues. Germline-derived CDR1 and CDR2 are MNHEY and SVGAGI. This chain's CDR3 is CASSYFNQGAEAFF. The CDR3 coding sequence is TGTGCCAGCAGTTACTTTAACCAGGGCGCTGAAGCTTTCTTT.

This clone was detected once. The V and J genes are TRBV7-2 and TRBJ1-5, with 7 bases fitting TRBD1. CDR1 is SGHTA and CDR2 is FQGNSA in the germline V gene. The CDR3 has 15 amino acids. J was trimmed by 4 bases and V by 3 bases; bases with no gene match: 6. DNA of the CDR3: TGTGCCAGCAGCTTTGCCGGGACAGAAAATCAGCCCCAGCATTTT. Its translation: CASSFAGTENQPQHF.

The chain carries TRBV28 and TRBJ1-4, with 7 bases that match TRBD1. V lost 6 bases to trimming and J lost 7 bases; unmatched junction nucleotides: 5. This CDR3 contains 13 residues. Germline V gives CDR1 MDHEN, CDR2 SYDVKM. The CDR3 DNA reads TGTGCCAGCAGAGGGGGCGCGGGTGAAAAACTGTTTTTT. It codes for CASRGGAGEKLFF.

The sample holds a few counts of this clone. The rearrangement uses TRBV18 and TRBJ1-2; 9 bases match TRBD1. Germline V gene lookup returns CDR1 KGHSH and CDR2 LQKENI. V lost 6 bases, J lost 4 bases, and 6 bases stayed unmatched. This CDR3 contains 14 residues. The CDR3: CASSTTGGPYGYTF. In DNA, the CDR3 is TGTGCCAGCTCTACGACAGGGGGTCCCTATGGCTACACCTTC. Based on the CDR3 plus reference TRBV18 and TRBJ1-2, the full variable domain is NAGVMQNPRHLVRRRGQEARLRCSPMKGHSHVYWYRQLPEEGLKFMVYLQKENIIDESGMPKERFSAEFPKEGPSILRIQQVVRGDSAAYFCASSTTGGPYGYTFGSGTRLTVV.

This rearrangement joins TRBV30 to TRBJ2-7; a possible D gene is TRBD1 (7 bases). The CDR3 totals 13 residues. CDR1 GTSNPN and CDR2 SVGIG come from the germline V gene (reference sequence). Deletions cut 5 bases from V and 1 base from J, with 12 bases between. CDR3 protein: CAWAGQLSYEQYF. The DNA of the CDR3 is TGTGCCTGGGCGGGACAGCTATCCTACGAGCAGTACTTC.

This chain links TRBV19 with TRBJ2-2, with 7 bases fitting TRBD2. V lost 1 base to trimming and J lost 7 bases; unmatched junction nucleotides: 3. CDR3 length equals 14 residues. Germline CDR1 is LNHDA and CDR2 is SQIVND (reference sequence). The CDR3 coding sequence is TGTGCCAGTAGTATAGTACCTAGCGGCGGGGAGCTGTTTTTT. Protein: CASSIVPSGGELFF.

CDR3 bases: TGTGCCACCAGCAGAGGCCCGACTGATTCTATAGCTTTCTTT. Protein sequence: CATSRGPTDSIAFF. The chain is built from TRBV15 and TRBJ1-1; D is ambiguous. Germline CDR1 reads LNHNV; CDR2 reads YYDKDF (reference sequence). With 1 base removed from V and 10 bases from J, the gap between germline ends came to 16 bases. The CDR3 has 14 residues. Using reference TRBV15 and TRBJ1-1 for the parts outside the CDR3, the full variable domain is DAMVIQNPRYQVTQFGKPVTLSCSQTLNHNVMYWYQQKSSQAPKLLFHYYDKDFNNEADTPDNFQSRRPNTSFCFLDIRSPGLGDTAMYLCATSRGPTDSIAFFGQGTRLTVV.

V is TRBV19 and J is TRBJ2-3; 7 nucleotides agree with TRBD1. Germline values: CDR1 LNHDA, CDR2 SQIVND (reference sequence). The CDR3 length is 13 residues. V gave up 3 bases and J gave up 6 bases; unmatched junction bases: 3. CDR3 DNA: TGTGCCAGTAGTATGGCACAGGGGGATACGCAGTATTTT. Residues: CASSMAQGDTQYF.

This rearrangement joins TRBV29-1 to TRBJ2-3; maybe TRBD2 (5 bases). There are 15 residues in the CDR3. V lost 5 bases, J lost 4 bases, and 19 bases lay in between. Germline V gene sequence: CDR1 SQVTM, CDR2 ANQGSEA. CDR3 in DNA: TGCAGCGTTCTGAGGGCAGAAGTTATCCCAGATACGCAGTATTTT. Residues: CSVLRAEVIPDTQYF.

This clone was detected only a few times. The CDR3 sequence: CATSEKPGQGLYEQFF. The DNA of the CDR3 is TGTGCCACCAGTGAGAAACCGGGACAGGGCCTCTATGAGCAGTTCTTC. The chain carries TRBV24-1 and TRBJ2-1, with TRBD1 matching 9 bases. The J segment lost 8 bases and the V segment lost 4 bases, leaving 11 bases of the junction unmatched. Per the germline V gene, CDR1 is KGHDR and CDR2 is SFDVKD. The CDR3 sequence is 16 residues long.